The 12 T cell receptor beta chains in this list originate from one sample, sequenced in a study of blood T cell repertoires in COVID-19. The table came from immunoSEQ multiplex PCR; TCRdb's copy has only in-frame clones and leaves some out. The sample holds about 40,000 clones, about 86% seen once. The material sequenced was peripheral blood. These receptors were collected from a middle-aged man in a cohort sampled during active COVID-19.

This chain connects TRBV30 to TRBJ2-2, with D possibly being TRBD1 (6 bases). Trimming pared 5 bases from V and 6 bases from J, leaving 19 bases between. CDR1 and CDR2 from the germline V gene are GTSNPN and SVGIG (reference sequence). This CDR3 has 15 amino acids. The CDR3 region is CAWQRQGSRSGELFF. As DNA, the CDR3 is TGTGCCTGGCAACGCCAGGGGTCCCGATCCGGGGAGCTGTTTTTT.

The rearrangement uses TRBV7-8 and TRBJ2-5, with D possibly matching TRBD2 (6 bases). CDR3 length: 18 residues. V lost 0 bases and J 6 bases, leaving 23 bases between the germline ends. The germline gives CDR1 SGHVS, CDR2 FQNEAQ. The CDR3 DNA follows: TGTGCCAGCAGCTTAGCGTGGATTGGAGGGGTCGGTGGAAAGACCCAGTACTTC. Translating gives CASSLAWIGGVGGKTQYF.

This chain links TRBV5-8 with TRBJ2-3; D perhaps matches TRBD2 (5 bases). The length of the CDR3 is 13 residues. Trimming removed 0 bases from V and 6 bases from J, with 8 bases in between. CDR1 is SGHTS and CDR2 is YDEGEE in the germline V gene. The CDR3 here is CASSLGRTDTQYF. The DNA for the CDR3 is TGTGCCAGCAGCTTGGGGAGGACCGATACGCAGTATTTT.

The chain has TRBV6-2 or TRBV6-3 and TRBJ2-7, with unresolved D. The germline V gene has CDR1 MNHEY and CDR2 SVGEGT. The CDR3 is 12 residues long. V was clipped by 2 bases and J by 6 bases, with 8 bases between them. CDR3 coding DNA: TGTGCCAGCAGTTACCCTACGTTCGAGCAGTACTTC. This encodes CASSYPTFEQYF.

V is TRBV19 and J is TRBJ2-3, with unresolved D. The length of the CDR3 is 15 residues. CDR1 LNHDA and CDR2 SQIVND come from the germline V gene (reference sequence). Trimming left V 3 bases short and J 3 bases short, with 13 bases between. CDR3 loop: CASSILPDSTDTQYF. The CDR3 DNA follows: TGTGCCAGTAGTATCCTACCCGACTCAACAGATACGCAGTATTTT.

The rearrangement uses TRBV5-6 and TRBJ2-1; D is perhaps TRBD2 (5 bases). V shed 0 bases and J shed 8 bases, with 15 bases lying between them. The germline V gene has CDR1 SGHDT and CDR2 YYEEEE. The CDR3 has 15 amino acids. CDR3 amino acids: CASSLAGSFFDEQFF. The DNA of the CDR3 is TGTGCCAGCAGCTTGGCGGGGAGTTTCTTCGATGAGCAGTTCTTC. The full variable domain, in which reference TRBV5-6 and TRBJ2-1 provide the parts outside the CDR3, is DAGVTQSPTHLIKTRGQQVTLRCSPKSGHDTVSWYQQALGQGPQFIFQYYEEEERQRGNFPDRFSGHQFPNYSSELNVNALLLGDSALYLCASSLAGSFFDEQFFGPGTRLTVL.

The rearrangement links TRBV9 to TRBJ1-1; D uncertain. The CDR3 sequence is 13 residues long. Between the trimmed V and J ends, which lost 0 bases and 1 base, there was a span of 4 bases. Germline V gene sequence: CDR1 SGDLS, CDR2 YYNGEE. Here the CDR3 DNA reads TGTGCCAGCAGCGTAGGTAAGAACACTGAAGCTTTCTTT. It specifies CASSVGKNTEAFF.

The rearrangement joins TRBV18 to TRBJ1-2; 10 nucleotides match TRBD1. The germline V gene encodes CDR1 KGHSH and CDR2 LQKENI. The CDR3 covers 13 residues. Trimming removed 1 base from V and 8 bases from J; junction bases left unmatched: 1. The CDR3 loop is CASSPRDRGGYTF. DNA for the CDR3: TGTGCCAGCTCACCACGGGACAGGGGAGGCTACACCTTC.

This clone was recorded only once. The rearrangement links TRBV13 to TRBJ2-1; 11 bases fit TRBD2. The CDR3 extends over 15 amino acids. Losses at the gene ends were 2 bases for V and 14 bases for J; bases not matched to a gene: 11. Germline V lookup: CDR1 PRHDT, CDR2 FYEKMQ (reference sequence). CDR3 in amino acids: CASSLMVAGGPIEFF. CDR3 DNA sequence: TGTGCCAGCAGCTTAATGGTAGCGGGGGGGCCCATCGAGTTCTTC.

The chain combines TRBV27 with TRBJ2-3; D perhaps matches TRBD2 (6 bases). The CDR3 sequence is 15 residues long. Trimming took 0 bases from V and 6 from J, leaving 13 bases between them. CDR1 is MNHEY and CDR2 is SMNVEV in the germline V gene (reference sequence). The DNA of the CDR3 is TGTGCCAGCAGTTTATCTTTCGGACTATCGGATACGCAGTATTTT. This encodes CASSLSFGLSDTQYF.

The chain couples TRBV18 to TRBJ1-5; D possibly corresponds to TRBD1 (5 bases). The germline V gene has CDR1 KGHSH and CDR2 LQKENI. The CDR3 extends over 16 amino acids. Trimming took 4 bases from V and 2 from J, leaving 15 bases between them. In DNA, the CDR3 is TGTGCCAGCTCACGACTTGGGGGGTCGGGCAATCAGCCCCAGCATTTT. This encodes CASSRLGGSGNQPQHF.

The chain is built from TRBV10-3 and TRBJ2-5; TRBD1 aligns across 7 bases. The V gene end was trimmed by 10 bases and the J gene end by 5 bases; junction bases not matched to a gene: 13. The CDR3 extends over 14 amino acids. Germline values: CDR1 ENHRY, CDR2 SYGVKD. The CDR3 loop reads CATRGADRSETQYF. The CDR3 bases are TGTGCCACCAGGGGTGCGGACAGGTCCGAGACCCAGTACTTC.